The sequence of this T cell receptor (beta chain) was determined in a study of tumor-infiltrating lymphocytes in primary liver carcinoma (dated by TCRdb to between 2016 and 2019). Study-level background: Of the five patients, three men and two women aged 30 to 69 years, four had hepatocellular carcinoma and one had combined HCC and intrahepatic cholangiocarcinoma. TCRbeta repertoire sequencing, expression microarrays and whole-exome sequencing were combined in the study across five regions of each liver tumor, with adjacent normal tissue and blood also included. To link TCRbeta repertoire diversity to the local molecular phenotype, the approximately 25 tumor region samples were profiled with Agilent mRNA microarrays. A total of some 35 specimens from 5 patients underwent TCRbeta repertoire sequencing, comprising some 25 tumor regions, 5 adjacent noncancerous liver tissues and 5 peripheral blood samples. High reproducibility was observed for the technical replicate repertoires, with mean shared-clone rates around 0.9 and correlation coefficients above 0.95. The five patients had tumors staged T1-T3 N0M0, with maximum diameters ranging from roughly 4 to 10 cm. Roughly 3.5 to 8 million productive TCRbeta reads were obtained per sample, and no significant difference in read depth was found between tissue types. Study-level results and caveats: Because sequencing covered only the TCR beta chain and unpaired alpha chains were not captured, true repertoire diversity is likely underestimated. Only a few patients were included in the study, and the authors note that the findings should be validated in a larger study. Repertoire overlap was higher between tumor regions (mean about 36%) than tumor-adjacent (around 17%) or tumor-blood (14%) pairs, consistent with antigen-driven expansion. The top 250 clones made up a significantly larger repertoire fraction in tumors than in blood (p = 0.039). Only roughly 8-25% of top clones appeared in all five regions of a tumor, which suggests that tumor-infiltrating T cells are spatially heterogeneous. Comparison of CD4+ and CD8+ T cell repertoires was precluded by the use of bulk unsorted samples.

CDR1 and CDR2 were assigned from the germline V gene as MNHEY and SVGAGI. Including cysteine and phenylalanine, the CDR3 has 13 amino acids. The sequence is cut down to CDR3 DNA, 39 bases in frame from base 1. Without any cell sorting, total RNA and DNA were co-extracted from 20-30 mg of bulk tissue using the AllPrep DNA/RNA mini kit. Surgical resection was performed in China between late 2015 and 2016 on about 5 patients with histopathologically diagnosed primary liver carcinoma. Patients had chronic HBV infection and were treatment-naive at sampling. Five spatially separated regions were sampled from each tumor: the superior, inferior, left-lateral and right-lateral poles, plus the tumor centre. Histology showed that every tumor sample contained more than 80% viable tumor cells. Each fresh piece of tumor and adjacent tissue was cut in two, with one half stored in RNAlater at -80 degrees C and the other half sent for histology.

A note on this clonotype: This receptor's antigen is unknown. At one end, the junction sequence differs from germline, possibly due to a read error.

Starting from around 520 ng total RNA, TCRbeta-specific cDNA was produced by reverse transcription with a constant-region primer and ProtoScript II reverse transcriptase. Construction of the TCRbeta libraries relied on three nested rounds of multiplex PCR, following a slightly modified ARM-PCR procedure. The first two PCR rounds used multiplex TRBV1-TRBV30 forward primers with a Cbeta reverse primer, each for about 10 cycles. Sample barcodes and Illumina adapters were attached in a final 25-cycle PCR using Deep VentR polymerase. Before sequencing, amplicons of 200-500 bp were gel-purified using a QIAquick gel extraction kit. An Illumina HiSeq 2500 was used to sequence the TCRbeta amplicons, generating 250-bp paired-end reads. In the source study's methods: To recover full CDR3 sequences, reads were quality-trimmed using Trimmomatic v0.33 and paired reads were then merged using FLASH v1.2.11. V, D and J germline segments were assigned to the rearranged TCRbeta sequences using MiGEC v1.2.1b. Clonotype statistics and Shannon-Wiener diversity indices were computed with VDJtools v1.0.0. To cut down on sampling bias, every analysis after diversity analysis relied on just the 250 most abundant clonotypes from each sample. TCRdb reworked the public reads: Q25 trimming with fastp, MiXCR clone assembly, productive beta chains retained. Rows are unified per CDR3 protein, each entry keeping the most common DNA and genes. Clone size and V and J calls follow TCRdb, not the original study. The sample table shows around 22,000 distinct CDR3 sequences, and approximately 80% are seen once. In total, the top ten clones hold 35% of the sample.

Material for sequencing was liver tumor tissue from sampling region 2. The cell subset or site label, read with the paper, signifies: tumor region T2, inferior pole. The receptor was isolated from a woman aged 25 to 45 with primary liver carcinoma and hepatitis B virus infection. The chain employs TRBV6-5 and TRBJ1-1; the D gene is perhaps TRBD1, on 6 matching bases. The nucleotide sequence reads TGTGTCAGCAATCAACAGGGATCAACTGAGGCTTTCTTT. This translates into CVSNQQGSTEAFF.